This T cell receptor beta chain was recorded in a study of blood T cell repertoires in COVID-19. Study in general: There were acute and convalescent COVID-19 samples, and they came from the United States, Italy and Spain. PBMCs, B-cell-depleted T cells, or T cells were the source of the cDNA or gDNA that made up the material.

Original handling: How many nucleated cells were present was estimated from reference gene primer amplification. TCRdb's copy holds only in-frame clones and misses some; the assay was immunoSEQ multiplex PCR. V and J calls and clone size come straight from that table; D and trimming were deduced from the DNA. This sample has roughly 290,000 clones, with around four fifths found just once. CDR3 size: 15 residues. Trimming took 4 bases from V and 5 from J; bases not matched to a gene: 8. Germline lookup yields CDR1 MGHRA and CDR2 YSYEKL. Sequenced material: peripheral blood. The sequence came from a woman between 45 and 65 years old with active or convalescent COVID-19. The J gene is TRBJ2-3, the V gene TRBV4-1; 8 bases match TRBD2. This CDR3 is CASSPSERGGDTQYF. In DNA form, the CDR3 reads TGCGCCAGCAGCCCATCCGAACGGGGGGGAGATACGCAGTATTTT.